At least ten counts were recorded for the clone carrying this TCR beta chain. Its antigen is not identified. Disease lasting under 3 months, a NOSPECS grade of at least 4, and a Clinical Activity Score of at least 3 were features of the ophthalmopathy patients. Each diagnosis was grounded in clinical symptoms, serum thyroxine and TRAb, thyroid ultrasound, and orbital computed tomography. The data were taken from a study of T cells in Graves' hyperthyroidism and ophthalmopathy. Researchers amplified the TCR beta CDR3 regions from RNA transcripts. Initially, a first-round RT-PCR of the TCR CDR3 employed the HTBI primer set. TCRdb recomputed calls from the multiplex PCR reads with MiXCR, one row per CDR3 protein. The sample records more than 350,000 distinct CDR3 sequences, roughly 15% being singletons. Study conclusions and caveats: Most clonotypes expanded in thyroid above 0.001 were likewise present in blood.

Sequencing used blood. The TCR originated in a young woman with Graves' ophthalmopathy.

The CDR3 loop is CASSQRGTYPYEQYF. For the CDR3, the DNA is TGTGCCAGCAGCCAACGGGGGACGTACCCCTACGAGCAGTACTTC. The chain joins TRBV14 to TRBJ2-7, with D tentatively TRBD2 (6 bases). Trimming left V 2 bases short and J 2 bases short, with 13 bases between. Germline CDR1 and CDR2: SGHDN and FVKESK. The CDR3 is 15 amino acids.